This T cell receptor (beta chain) was recovered during a study of PD-1 blockade in classical Hodgkin lymphoma. Time point defined: cycle 4 day 1 (C4D1), after less than 7 weeks of nivolumab. Each patient relapsed following autologous stem cell transplantation, and prior brentuximab vedotin exposure differed. The study purified CD4+ T cells from thawed PBMCs using magnetic negative selection. The table came from immunoSEQ multiplex PCR; TCRdb's copy has only in-frame clones and leaves some out. The table records around 13,000 clones, 88% of them present only once. The CDR3 loop spans 13 amino acids. Germline V CDR1 and CDR2: MDHEN, SYDVKM. V lost 5 bases and J 5 bases, leaving 12 bases between the germline ends. In this sample, this clone turned up a few times.

Material: CD4+ T cells from blood, obtained before the fourth cycle of nivolumab. V and J are TRBV28 and TRBJ2-5, with D unclear. The sequence was collected from a human donor with classical Hodgkin lymphoma. The DNA for the CDR3 is TGTGCCAGCAGTCCCGAGTATCAGGAGACCCAGTACTTC. Translated: CASSPEYQETQYF. The full variable domain, completed using reference TRBV28 and TRBJ2-5, is DVKVTQSSRYLVKRTGEKVFLECVQDMDHENMFWYRQDPGLGLRLIYFSYDVKMKEKGDIPEGYSVSREKKERFSLILESASTNQTSMYLCASSPEYQETQYFGPGTRLLVL.